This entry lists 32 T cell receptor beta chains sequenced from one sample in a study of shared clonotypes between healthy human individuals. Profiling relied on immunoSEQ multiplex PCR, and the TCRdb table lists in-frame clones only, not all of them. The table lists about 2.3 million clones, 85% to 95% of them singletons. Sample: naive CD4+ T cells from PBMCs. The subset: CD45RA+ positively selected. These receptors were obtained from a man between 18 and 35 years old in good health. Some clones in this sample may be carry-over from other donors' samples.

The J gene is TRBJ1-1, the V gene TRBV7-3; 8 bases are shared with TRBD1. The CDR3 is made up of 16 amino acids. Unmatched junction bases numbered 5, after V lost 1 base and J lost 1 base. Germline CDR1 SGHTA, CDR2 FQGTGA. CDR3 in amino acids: CASSLIRGQGNTEAFF. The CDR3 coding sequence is TGTGCCAGCAGCTTAATTCGAGGACAGGGGAACACTGAAGCTTTCTTT.

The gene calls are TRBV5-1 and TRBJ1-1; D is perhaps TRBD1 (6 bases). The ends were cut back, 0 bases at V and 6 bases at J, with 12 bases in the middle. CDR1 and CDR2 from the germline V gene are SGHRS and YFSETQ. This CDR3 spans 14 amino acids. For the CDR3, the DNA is TGCGCCAGCAGCTTGGCAGGGGTAATCGCTGAAGCTTTCTTT. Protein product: CASSLAGVIAEAFF.

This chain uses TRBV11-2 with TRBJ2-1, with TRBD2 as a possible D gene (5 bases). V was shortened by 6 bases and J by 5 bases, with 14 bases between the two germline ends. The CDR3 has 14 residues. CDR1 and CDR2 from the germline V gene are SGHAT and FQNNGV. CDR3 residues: CASRVQDYNNEQFF. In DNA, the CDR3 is TGTGCCAGCAGGGTCCAAGACTATAACAATGAGCAGTTCTTC.

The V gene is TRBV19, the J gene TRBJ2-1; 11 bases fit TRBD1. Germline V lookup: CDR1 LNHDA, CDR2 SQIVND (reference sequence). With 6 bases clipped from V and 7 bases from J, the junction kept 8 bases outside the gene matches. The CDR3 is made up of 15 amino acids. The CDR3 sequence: CASSRTGGAGNEQFF. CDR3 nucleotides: TGTGCCAGTAGCAGGACAGGGGGCGCGGGGAATGAGCAGTTCTTC.

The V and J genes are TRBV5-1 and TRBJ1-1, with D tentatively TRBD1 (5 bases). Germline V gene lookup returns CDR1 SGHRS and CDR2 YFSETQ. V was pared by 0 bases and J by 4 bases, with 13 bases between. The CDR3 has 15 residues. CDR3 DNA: TGCGCCAGCAGCTTGGAGGGGTTCACGGGCACTGAAGCTTTCTTT. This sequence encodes CASSLEGFTGTEAFF.

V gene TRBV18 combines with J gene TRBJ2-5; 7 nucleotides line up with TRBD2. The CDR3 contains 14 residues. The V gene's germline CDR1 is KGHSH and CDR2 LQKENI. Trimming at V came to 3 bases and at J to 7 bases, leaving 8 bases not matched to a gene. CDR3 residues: CASSPSGNTATQYF. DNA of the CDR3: TGTGCCAGCTCACCGAGCGGGAACACGGCGACCCAGTACTTC.

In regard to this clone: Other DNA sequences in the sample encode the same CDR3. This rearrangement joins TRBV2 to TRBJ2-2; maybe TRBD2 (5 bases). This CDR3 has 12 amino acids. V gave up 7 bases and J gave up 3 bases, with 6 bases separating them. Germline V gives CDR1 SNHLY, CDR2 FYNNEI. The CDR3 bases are TGTGCCAGCACGCGGGACACCGGGGAGCTGTTTTTT. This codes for CASTRDTGELFF.

CDR3 nucleotides: TGTGCCAGCAGCGTAGCACCGGCGGCTAATGAAAAACTGTTTTTT. Protein product: CASSVAPAANEKLFF. The rearrangement joins TRBV9 to TRBJ1-4; no firm D call. Trimming removed 0 bases from V and 3 bases from J, with 9 bases in between. This CDR3 spans 15 amino acids. From germline, CDR1 is SGDLS and CDR2 YYNGEE.

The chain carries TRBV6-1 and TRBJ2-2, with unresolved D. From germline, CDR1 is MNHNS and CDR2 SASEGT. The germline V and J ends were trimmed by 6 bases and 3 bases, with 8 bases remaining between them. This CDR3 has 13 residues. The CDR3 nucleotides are TGTGCCAGCAGCGCACAATACACCGGGGAGCTGTTTTTT. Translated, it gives CASSAQYTGELFF.

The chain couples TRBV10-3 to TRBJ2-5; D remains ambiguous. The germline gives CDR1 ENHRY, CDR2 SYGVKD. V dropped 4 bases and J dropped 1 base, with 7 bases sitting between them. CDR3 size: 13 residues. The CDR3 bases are TGTGCCATCAGTGGGTCACGCCAAGAGACCCAGTACTTC. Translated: CAISGSRQETQYF.

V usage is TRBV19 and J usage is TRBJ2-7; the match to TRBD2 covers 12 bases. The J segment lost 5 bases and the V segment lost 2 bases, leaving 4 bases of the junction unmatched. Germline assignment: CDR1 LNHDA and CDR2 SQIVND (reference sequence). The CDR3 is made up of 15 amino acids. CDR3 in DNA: TGTGCCAGTAGTATACTAGCGGGAGGGCCCGACGAGCAGTACTTC. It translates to CASSILAGGPDEQYF. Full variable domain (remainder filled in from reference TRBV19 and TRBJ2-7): DGGITQSPKYLFRKEGQNVTLSCEQNLNHDAMYWYRQDPGQGLRLIYYSQIVNDFQKGDIAEGYSVSREKKESFPLTVTSAQKNPTAFYLCASSILAGGPDEQYFGPGTRLTVT.

The CDR3 is CASSYSVPGRNGAFF. In DNA form, the CDR3 reads TGTGCCAGCAGTTACTCAGTCCCGGGACGTAATGGGGCTTTCTTT. This chain links TRBV6-5 with TRBJ1-1, with D tentatively TRBD1 (5 bases). This CDR3 is built from 15 residues. The V end was cut by 0 bases, the J end by 11 bases, with 19 bases between. CDR1 is MNHEY, CDR2 SVGAGI, per germline.

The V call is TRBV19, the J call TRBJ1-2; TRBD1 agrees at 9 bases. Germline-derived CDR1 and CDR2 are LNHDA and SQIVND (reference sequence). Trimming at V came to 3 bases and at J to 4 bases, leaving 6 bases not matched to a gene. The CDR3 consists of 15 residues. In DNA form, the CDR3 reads TGTGCCAGTAGTATCGGAGGACAGGGGAGCTATGGCTACACCTTC. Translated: CASSIGGQGSYGYTF.

CDR3 DNA: TGTGCCAGCAACGGCCTAGCGGGTCGAGGCCGGGGGGAGACCCAGTACTTC. Amino acids: CASNGLAGRGRGETQYF. J is TRBJ2-5 and V is TRBV28; TRBD2 agrees at 8 bases. Trimming at V came to 7 bases and at J to 5 bases, leaving 18 bases not matched to a gene. CDR3 length equals 17 residues. Germline loops: CDR1 MDHEN, CDR2 SYDVKM.

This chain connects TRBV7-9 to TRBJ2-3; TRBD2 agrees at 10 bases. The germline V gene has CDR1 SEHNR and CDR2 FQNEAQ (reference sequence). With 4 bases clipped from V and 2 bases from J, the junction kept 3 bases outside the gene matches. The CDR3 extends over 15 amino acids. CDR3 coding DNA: TGTGCCAGCAGCTCCGGACTAGCGGTCACAGATACGCAGTATTTT. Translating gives CASSSGLAVTDTQYF.

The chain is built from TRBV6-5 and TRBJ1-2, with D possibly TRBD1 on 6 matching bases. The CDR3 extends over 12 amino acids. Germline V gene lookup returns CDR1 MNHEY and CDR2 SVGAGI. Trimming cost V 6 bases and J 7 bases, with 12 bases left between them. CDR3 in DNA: TGTGCCAGCAGCCAGACAGGCGCTGGCTACACCTTC. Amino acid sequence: CASSQTGAGYTF.

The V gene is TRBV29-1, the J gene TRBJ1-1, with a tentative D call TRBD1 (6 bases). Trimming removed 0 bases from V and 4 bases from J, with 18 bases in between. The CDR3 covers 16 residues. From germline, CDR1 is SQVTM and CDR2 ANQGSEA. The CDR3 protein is CSVEELVIWGRTEAFF. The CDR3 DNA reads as TGCAGCGTTGAAGAATTGGTTATTTGGGGGCGCACTGAAGCTTTCTTT.

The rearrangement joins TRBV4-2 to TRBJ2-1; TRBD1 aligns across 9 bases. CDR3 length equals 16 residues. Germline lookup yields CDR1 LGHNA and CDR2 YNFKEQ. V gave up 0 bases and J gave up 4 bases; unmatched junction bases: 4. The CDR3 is CASSQEGTGPYNEQFF. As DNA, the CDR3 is TGTGCCAGCAGCCAAGAGGGGACAGGGCCTTACAATGAGCAGTTCTTC.

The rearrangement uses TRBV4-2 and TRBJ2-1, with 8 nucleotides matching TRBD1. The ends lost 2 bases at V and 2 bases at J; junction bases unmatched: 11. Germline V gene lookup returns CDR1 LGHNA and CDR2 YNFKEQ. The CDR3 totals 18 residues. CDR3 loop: CASSQLHSPGGTYNEQFF. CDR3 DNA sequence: TGTGCCAGCAGCCAACTTCATAGTCCAGGGGGCACCTACAATGAGCAGTTCTTC.

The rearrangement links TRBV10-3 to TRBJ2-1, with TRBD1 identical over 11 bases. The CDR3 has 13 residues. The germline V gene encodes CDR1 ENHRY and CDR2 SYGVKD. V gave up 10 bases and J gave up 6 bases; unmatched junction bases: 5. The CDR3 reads CATGQGARNEQFF. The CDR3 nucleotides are TGTGCCACCGGACAGGGGGCGCGCAATGAGCAGTTCTTC.

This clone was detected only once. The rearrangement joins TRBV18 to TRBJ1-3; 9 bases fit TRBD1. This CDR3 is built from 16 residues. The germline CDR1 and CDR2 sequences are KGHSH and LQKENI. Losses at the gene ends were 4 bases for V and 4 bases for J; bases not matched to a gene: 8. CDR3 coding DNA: TGTGCCAGCTCACGGGACAGGGTCAATCTAGGAAACACCATATATTTT. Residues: CASSRDRVNLGNTIYF.

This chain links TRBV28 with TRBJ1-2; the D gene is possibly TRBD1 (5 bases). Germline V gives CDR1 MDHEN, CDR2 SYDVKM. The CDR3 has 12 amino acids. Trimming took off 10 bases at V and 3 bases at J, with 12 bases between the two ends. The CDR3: CATWGVDYGYTF. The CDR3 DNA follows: TGTGCCACCTGGGGGGTGGACTATGGCTACACCTTC.

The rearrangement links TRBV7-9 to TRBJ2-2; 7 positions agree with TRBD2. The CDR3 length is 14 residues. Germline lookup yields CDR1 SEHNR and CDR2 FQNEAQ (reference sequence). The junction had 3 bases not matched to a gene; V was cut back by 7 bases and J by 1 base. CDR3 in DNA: TGTGCCAGCACCCCGGGGGGGAACACCGGGGAGCTGTTTTTT. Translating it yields CASTPGGNTGELFF.

CDR3: CASSVDIAGTDTQYF. CDR3 coding DNA: TGTGCCAGCAGCGTAGATATAGCGGGCACAGATACGCAGTATTTT. This chain connects TRBV9 to TRBJ2-3, with D perhaps matching TRBD2 (6 bases). The germline V gene has CDR1 SGDLS and CDR2 YYNGEE. Trimming left V 0 bases short and J 1 base short, with 9 bases between. The CDR3 contains 15 residues.

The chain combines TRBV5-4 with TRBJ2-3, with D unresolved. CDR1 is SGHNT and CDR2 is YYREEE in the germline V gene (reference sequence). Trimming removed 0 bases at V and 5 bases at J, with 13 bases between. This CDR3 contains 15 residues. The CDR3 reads CASSLGGPWEDTQYF. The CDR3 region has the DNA TGTGCCAGCAGCTTGGGCGGTCCTTGGGAAGATACGCAGTATTTT.

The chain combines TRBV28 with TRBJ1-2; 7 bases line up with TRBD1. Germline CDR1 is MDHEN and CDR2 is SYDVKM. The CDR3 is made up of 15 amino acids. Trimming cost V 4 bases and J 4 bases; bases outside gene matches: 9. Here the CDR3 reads CASSSTGEGGYGYTF. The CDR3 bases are TGTGCCAGCAGTTCAACAGGGGAGGGAGGCTATGGCTACACCTTC.

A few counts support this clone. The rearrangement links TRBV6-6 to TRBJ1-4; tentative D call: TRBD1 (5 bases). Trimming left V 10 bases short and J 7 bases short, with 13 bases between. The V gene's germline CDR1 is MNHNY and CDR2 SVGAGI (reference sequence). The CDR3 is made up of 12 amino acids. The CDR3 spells CATIGGGEKLFF. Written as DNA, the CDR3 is TGTGCCACCATTGGGGGAGGTGAAAAACTGTTTTTT.

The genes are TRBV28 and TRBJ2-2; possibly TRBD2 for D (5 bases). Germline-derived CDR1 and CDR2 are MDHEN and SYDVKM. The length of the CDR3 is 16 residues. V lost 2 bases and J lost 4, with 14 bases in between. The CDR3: CASSLAGSVGTGELFF. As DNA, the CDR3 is TGTGCCAGCAGTTTAGCTGGTAGCGTCGGCACCGGGGAGCTGTTTTTT.

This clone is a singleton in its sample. CDR3 loop: CASSYGLAGNEQFF. CDR3 bases: TGTGCCAGCAGCTACGGACTAGCGGGGAATGAGCAGTTCTTC. The rearrangement links TRBV7-6 to TRBJ2-1; the match to TRBD2 covers 12 bases. This CDR3 is built from 14 residues. Looked up from germline, CDR1 is SGHVS and CDR2 is FNYEAQ. J lost 7 bases, V lost 4 bases, and 2 bases had no gene match.

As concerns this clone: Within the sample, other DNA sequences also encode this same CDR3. CDR3 DNA sequence: TGTGCCACCAGCCGAGCCTTGGGGGAGCAGTACTTC. This sequence encodes CATSRALGEQYF. The J gene is TRBJ2-7, the V gene TRBV15; no clear D. Germline V gene lookup returns CDR1 LNHNV and CDR2 YYDKDF (reference sequence). Trimming left V 5 bases short and J 7 bases short, with 12 bases between. The CDR3 extends over 12 amino acids.

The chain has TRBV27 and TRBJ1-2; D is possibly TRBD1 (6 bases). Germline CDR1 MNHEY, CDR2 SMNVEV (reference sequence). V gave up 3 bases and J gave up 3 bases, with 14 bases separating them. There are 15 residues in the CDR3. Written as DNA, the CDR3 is TGTGCCAGCAGTTTTGGGGACATGACCCACTATGGCTACACCTTC. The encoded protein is CASSFGDMTHYGYTF.

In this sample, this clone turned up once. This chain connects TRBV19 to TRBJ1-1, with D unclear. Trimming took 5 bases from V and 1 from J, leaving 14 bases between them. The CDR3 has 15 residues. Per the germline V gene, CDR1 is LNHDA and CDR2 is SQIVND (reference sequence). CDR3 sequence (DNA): TGTGCCAGTAGTGTCTCCAGCTTGAGGAACACTGAAGCTTTCTTT. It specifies CASSVSSLRNTEAFF.